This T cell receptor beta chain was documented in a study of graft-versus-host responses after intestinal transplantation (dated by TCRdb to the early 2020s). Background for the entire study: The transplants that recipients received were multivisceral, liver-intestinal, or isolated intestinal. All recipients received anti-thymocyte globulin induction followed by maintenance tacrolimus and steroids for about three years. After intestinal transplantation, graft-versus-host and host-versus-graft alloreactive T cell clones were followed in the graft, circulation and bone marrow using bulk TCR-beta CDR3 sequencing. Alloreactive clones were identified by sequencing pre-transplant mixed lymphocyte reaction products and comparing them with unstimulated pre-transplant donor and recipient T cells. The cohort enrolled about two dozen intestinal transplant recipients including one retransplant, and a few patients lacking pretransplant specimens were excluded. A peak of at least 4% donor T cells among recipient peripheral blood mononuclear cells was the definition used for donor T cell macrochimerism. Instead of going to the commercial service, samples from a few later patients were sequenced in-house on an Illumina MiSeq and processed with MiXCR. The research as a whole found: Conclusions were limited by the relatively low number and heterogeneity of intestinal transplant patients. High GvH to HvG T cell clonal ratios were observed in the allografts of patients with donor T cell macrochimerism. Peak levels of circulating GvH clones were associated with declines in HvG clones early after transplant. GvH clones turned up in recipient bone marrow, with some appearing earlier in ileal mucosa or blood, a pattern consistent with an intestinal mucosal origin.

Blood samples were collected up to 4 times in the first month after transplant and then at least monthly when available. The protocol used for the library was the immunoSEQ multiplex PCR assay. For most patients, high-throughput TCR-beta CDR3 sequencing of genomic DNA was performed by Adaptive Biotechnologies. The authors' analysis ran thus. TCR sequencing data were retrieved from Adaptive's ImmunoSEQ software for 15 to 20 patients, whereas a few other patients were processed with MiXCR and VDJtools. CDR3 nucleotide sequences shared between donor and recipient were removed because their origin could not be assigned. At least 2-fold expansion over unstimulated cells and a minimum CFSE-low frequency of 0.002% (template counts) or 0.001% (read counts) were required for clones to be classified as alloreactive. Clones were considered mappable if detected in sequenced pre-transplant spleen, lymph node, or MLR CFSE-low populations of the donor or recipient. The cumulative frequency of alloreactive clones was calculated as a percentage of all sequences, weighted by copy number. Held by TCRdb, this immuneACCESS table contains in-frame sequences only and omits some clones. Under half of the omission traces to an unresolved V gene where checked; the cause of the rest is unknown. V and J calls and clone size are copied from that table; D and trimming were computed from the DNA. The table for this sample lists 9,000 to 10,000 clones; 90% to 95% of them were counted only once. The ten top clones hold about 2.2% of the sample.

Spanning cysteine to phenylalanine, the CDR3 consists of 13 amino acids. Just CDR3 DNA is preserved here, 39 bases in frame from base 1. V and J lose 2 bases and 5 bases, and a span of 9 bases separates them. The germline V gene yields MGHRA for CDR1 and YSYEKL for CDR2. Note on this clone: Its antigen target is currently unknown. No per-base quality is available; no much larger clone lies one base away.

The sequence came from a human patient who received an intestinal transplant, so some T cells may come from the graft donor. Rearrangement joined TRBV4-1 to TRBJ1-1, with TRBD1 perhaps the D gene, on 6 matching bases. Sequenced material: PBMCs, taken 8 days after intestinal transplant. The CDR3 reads CASSQWGRTEAFF. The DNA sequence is TGCGCCAGCAGCCAATGGGGGCGGACTGAAGCTTTCTTT.